One and the same sample provided the 17 T cell receptor beta chains below, sequenced in a study of shared clonotypes between healthy human individuals. The data were produced by immunoSEQ multiplex PCR, yet TCRdb's version contains in-frame clones alone and is incomplete. The data contain about 520,000 clones, 95% to 96% of them seen just once; the ten biggest clones take up about 0.059%. Sequences were obtained from naive CD4+ T cells sorted from blood. Subset meaning: CD45RA+ positively selected. Source of these receptors: a woman aged 30 to 39 in good health.

The genes are TRBV6-4 and TRBJ2-1; 12 nucleotides agree with TRBD2. J was trimmed by 6 bases and V by 4 bases; bases with no gene match: 10. The CDR3 runs 17 residues. The germline V gene has CDR1 MRHNA and CDR2 SNTAGT. The CDR3 bases are TGTGCCAGCAGTGTCACATATACTAGCGGGAGGACCAATGAGCAGTTCTTC. Translation: CASSVTYTSGRTNEQFF.

This rearrangement joins TRBV11-2 to TRBJ1-1; 9 bases align to TRBD1. CDR1 is SGHAT and CDR2 is FQNNGV in the germline V gene. The junction had 9 bases not matched to a gene; V was cut back by 4 bases and J by 6 bases. CDR3 length: 15 amino acids. As DNA, the CDR3 is TGTGCCAGCAGCTGGACCGGGACAGGGATCTCTGAAGCTTTCTTT. This codes for CASSWTGTGISEAFF.

J is TRBJ2-7 and V is TRBV4-1; 12 bases line up with TRBD2. Germline-derived CDR1 and CDR2 are MGHRA and YSYEKL. V lost 2 bases to trimming and J lost 3 bases; unmatched junction nucleotides: 5. The CDR3 contains 16 residues. The CDR3 region is CASSQPGLAGNYEQYF. For the CDR3, the DNA is TGCGCCAGCAGCCAACCTGGACTAGCGGGAAACTACGAGCAGTACTTC.

This rearrangement joins TRBV5-1 to TRBJ1-4; a possible D gene is TRBD1 (5 bases). The CDR3 is 15 residues long. The germline gives CDR1 SGHRS, CDR2 YFSETQ. The V and J ends lost 0 bases and 8 bases respectively, with 14 bases between them. The CDR3 spells CASSLGQSFGEKLFF. The CDR3 coding sequence is TGCGCCAGCAGCTTGGGACAGAGCTTTGGGGAAAAACTGTTTTTT.

In this sample, this clone turned up a few times. V is TRBV30 and J is TRBJ1-1; TRBD1 matches at 8 bases. Germline V lookup: CDR1 GTSNPN, CDR2 SVGIG (reference sequence). The CDR3 is 13 amino acids. In nucleotides, the CDR3 is TGTGCTATCGTCAGGGGGCCTCAGACTGAAGCTTTCTTT. Protein: CAIVRGPQTEAFF.

The chain has TRBV7-3 and TRBJ2-2; D remains ambiguous. Germline lookup yields CDR1 SGHTA and CDR2 FQGTGA. Trimming took 5 bases from V and 7 from J, leaving 11 bases between them. CDR3 size: 13 residues. In DNA, the CDR3 is TGTGCCAGCAGCGCCGGTGACGGCGGGGAGCTGTTTTTT. This gives the protein CASSAGDGGELFF.

This sequence joins TRBV9 and TRBJ2-5; 9 nucleotides align to TRBD1. The CDR3 sequence is 14 residues long. The trim removed 3 bases at V and 9 bases at J, leaving 9 bases unmatched. The germline V gene encodes CDR1 SGDLS and CDR2 YYNGEE. The CDR3 coding sequence is TGTGCCAGCAGCGGCGACAGGGGGGGGATGGCCCAGTACTTC. This translates into CASSGDRGGMAQYF.

This clone showed up just a few times. J is TRBJ2-2 and V is TRBV27; D is possibly TRBD1 (5 bases). The CDR3 extends over 12 amino acids. Between the trimmed V and J ends, which lost 3 bases and 7 bases, there was a span of 6 bases. Looked up from germline, CDR1 is MNHEY and CDR2 is SMNVEV (reference sequence). CDR3 region: CASSFRGGELFF. As DNA, the CDR3 is TGTGCCAGCAGTTTTAGGGGCGGGGAGCTGTTTTTT.

V usage is TRBV7-9 and J usage is TRBJ1-3; 7 bases match TRBD1. The CDR3 consists of 15 residues. Germline-derived CDR1 and CDR2 are SEHNR and FQNEAQ (reference sequence). The V and J ends lost 3 bases and 1 base, in that order; junction bases with no gene match: 3. The CDR3 loop reads CASSFRDSSGNTIYF. The CDR3 bases are TGTGCCAGCAGCTTCCGGGACAGTTCTGGAAACACCATATATTTT.

This chain links TRBV19 with TRBJ2-3, with 7 bases identical to TRBD1. Per the germline V gene, CDR1 is LNHDA and CDR2 is SQIVND (reference sequence). This CDR3 is built from 15 residues. V lost 8 bases to trimming and J lost 1 base; unmatched junction nucleotides: 9. In DNA form, the CDR3 reads TGTGCCAGTCCCCCCCCAGGGGGAGGCACAGATACGCAGTATTTT. Protein product: CASPPPGGGTDTQYF.

The V gene is TRBV19, the J gene TRBJ2-1, with TRBD2 as a possible D gene (6 bases). Germline V CDR1 and CDR2: LNHDA, SQIVND (reference sequence). Trimming shortened V by 6 bases and J by 9 bases, and 12 bases separated the two germline ends. The CDR3 consists of 12 residues. CDR3 sequence reads: CASSPSVTEQFF. CDR3 DNA sequence: TGTGCCAGTAGCCCTAGCGTCACTGAGCAGTTCTTC. Combining the CDR3 with reference TRBV19 and TRBJ2-1 gives the whole variable domain DGGITQSPKYLFRKEGQNVTLSCEQNLNHDAMYWYRQDPGQGLRLIYYSQIVNDFQKGDIAEGYSVSREKKESFPLTVTSAQKNPTAFYLCASSPSVTEQFFGPGTRLTVL.

The J gene is TRBJ2-5, the V gene TRBV20-1; D is unresolved. Germline CDR1 DFQATT, CDR2 SNEGSKA (reference sequence). The ends were cut back, 6 bases at V and 8 bases at J, with 10 bases in the middle. The CDR3 loop spans 10 amino acids. The CDR3: CSAGAITQYF. In nucleotides, the CDR3 is TGCAGTGCCGGCGCGATTACCCAGTACTTC.

This clone was seen only once. The CDR3 DNA is TGTGCCATCAGTGGGAGTAGCGGGGTAGAAGAGACCCAGTACTTC. Translation gives CAISGSSGVEETQYF. The gene calls are TRBV10-3 and TRBJ2-5, with 8 bases aligning to TRBD2. Looked up from germline, CDR1 is ENHRY and CDR2 is SYGVKD. This CDR3 comprises 15 residues. The ends lost 4 bases at V and 3 bases at J; junction bases unmatched: 7.

The chain links TRBV18 to TRBJ1-5; 10 bases align to TRBD1. In germline, CDR1 is KGHSH, CDR2 LQKENI. The trim removed 6 bases at V and 3 bases at J, leaving 5 bases unmatched. CDR3 length: 15 residues. The CDR3 loop is CASSQDRGDNQPQHF. The CDR3 bases are TGTGCCAGCTCCCAGGACAGGGGGGACAATCAGCCCCAGCATTTT.

V gene TRBV7-6 combines with J gene TRBJ2-5; D call uncertain. Trimming cost V 0 bases and J 4 bases, with 6 bases left between them. The CDR3 spans 13 residues. The V gene's germline CDR1 is SGHVS and CDR2 FNYEAQ. In DNA form, the CDR3 reads TGTGCCAGCAGCTTAGCGGTGAGAGAGACCCAGTACTTC. Encoded protein: CASSLAVRETQYF.

With regard to this clone: The same CDR3 is also encoded by other DNA sequences in this sample. The chain employs TRBV7-9 and TRBJ1-4; D ambiguous. V shed 3 bases and J shed 0 bases, with 5 bases lying between them. The CDR3 runs to 14 residues. Germline assignment: CDR1 SEHNR and CDR2 FQNEAQ (reference sequence). Here the CDR3 DNA reads TGTGCCAGCAGCTTTCGATCAACTAATGAAAAACTGTTTTTT. It codes for CASSFRSTNEKLFF.

This chain connects TRBV11-3 to TRBJ1-1; D gene ambiguous. CDR3 length: 13 amino acids. Germline V gene sequence: CDR1 SGHNT, CDR2 YENEEA. V lost 5 bases to trimming and J lost 1 base, with 8 bases between them. This chain's CDR3 is CASSIGTNTEAFF. The CDR3 region has the DNA TGTGCCAGCAGCATTGGAACGAACACTGAAGCTTTCTTT.